The table lists the clone carrying this T cell receptor (beta chain) with many counts. Its antigen is unknown. These data belong to a study of T-cell reconstitution after alpha-beta-depleted transplantation in children. Preparing the TCRbeta library involved the use of unique molecular identifiers. TCRdb ran MiXCR on the PCR reads and lists one entry per CDR3 protein. The sample shows 750,000 to 950,000 distinct CDR3 sequences, 16% of them seen only once. V shed 2 bases, J shed 7 bases, and the junction held 10 bases outside the gene matches. CDR3 length: 16 residues. General study points: It was newly produced T cells that mostly accounted for T-cell counts and diversity one year after transplant. Several hundred expanded graft clones reportedly gave rise to the alpha-beta T cells present about two months after transplant. Some patients owed their high day-60 TCRbeta diversity to surviving recipient T cells and thymic progenitors.

Source: PBMCs, mostly from graft donor cells, taken 360 days after TCRalphabeta/CD19-depleted stem cell transplant. The chain uses TRBV12-3 or TRBV12-4 and TRBJ2-1, with TRBD2 identical over 8 bases. The TCR originated in a male patient between 5 and 17 years old who had a stem cell transplant for acute lymphoblastic leukemia, so the T cells may come from the graft donor. CDR3 nucleotide sequence: TGTGCCAGCAGTTTACCCCTAAGCGGGGGTAAGAATGAGCAGTTCTTC. It encodes CASSLPLSGGKNEQFF.